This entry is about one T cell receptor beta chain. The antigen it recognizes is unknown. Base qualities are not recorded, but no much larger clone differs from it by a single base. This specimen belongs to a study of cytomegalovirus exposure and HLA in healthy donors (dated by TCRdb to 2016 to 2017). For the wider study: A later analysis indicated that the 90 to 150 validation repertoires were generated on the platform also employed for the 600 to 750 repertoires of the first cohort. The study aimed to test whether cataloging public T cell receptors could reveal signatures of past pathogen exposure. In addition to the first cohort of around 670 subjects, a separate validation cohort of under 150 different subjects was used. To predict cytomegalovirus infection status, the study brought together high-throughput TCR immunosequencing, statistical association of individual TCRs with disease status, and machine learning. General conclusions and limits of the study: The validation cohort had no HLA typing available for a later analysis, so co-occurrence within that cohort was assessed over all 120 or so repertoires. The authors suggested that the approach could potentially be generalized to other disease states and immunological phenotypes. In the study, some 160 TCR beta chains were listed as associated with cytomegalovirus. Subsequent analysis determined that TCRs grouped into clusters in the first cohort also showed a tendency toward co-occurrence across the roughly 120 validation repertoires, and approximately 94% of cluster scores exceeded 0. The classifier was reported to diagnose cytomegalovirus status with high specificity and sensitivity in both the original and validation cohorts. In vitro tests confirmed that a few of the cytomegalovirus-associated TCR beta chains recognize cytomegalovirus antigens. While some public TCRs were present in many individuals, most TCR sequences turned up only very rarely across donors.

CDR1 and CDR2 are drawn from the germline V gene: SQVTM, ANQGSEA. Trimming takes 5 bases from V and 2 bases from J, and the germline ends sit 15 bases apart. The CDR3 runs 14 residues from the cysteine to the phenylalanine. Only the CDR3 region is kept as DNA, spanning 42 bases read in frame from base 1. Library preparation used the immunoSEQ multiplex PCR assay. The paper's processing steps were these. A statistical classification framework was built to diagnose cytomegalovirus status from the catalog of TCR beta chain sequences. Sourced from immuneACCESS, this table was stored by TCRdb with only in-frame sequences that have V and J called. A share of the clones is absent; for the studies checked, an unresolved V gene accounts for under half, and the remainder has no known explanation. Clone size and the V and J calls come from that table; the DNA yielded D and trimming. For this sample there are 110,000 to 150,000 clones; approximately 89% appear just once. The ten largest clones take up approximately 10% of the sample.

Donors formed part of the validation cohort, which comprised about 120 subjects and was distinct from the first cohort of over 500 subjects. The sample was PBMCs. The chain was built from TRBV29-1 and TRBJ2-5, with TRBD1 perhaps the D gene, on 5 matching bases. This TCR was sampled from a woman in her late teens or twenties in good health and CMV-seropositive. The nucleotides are TGCAGCGTTAGACAGCCTGAAATGCAAGAGACCCAGTACTTC. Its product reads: CSVRQPEMQETQYF. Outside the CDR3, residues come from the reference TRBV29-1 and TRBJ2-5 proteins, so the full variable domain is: SAVISQKPSRDICQRGTSLTIQCQVDSQVTMMFWYRQQPGQSLTLIATANQGSEATYESGFVIDKFPISRPNLTFSTLTVSNMSPEDSSIYLCSVRQPEMQETQYFGPGTRLLVL.